The 16 T cell receptor beta chains below all came from one sample that was sequenced in a study of blood T cell repertoires in COVID-19. The repertoire was sequenced with immunoSEQ multiplex PCR; TCRdb's copy has only in-frame clones and lacks some. The repertoire holds 200,000 or so clones, with 80% to 85% as singletons. Sample: peripheral blood. The receptor set was obtained from a woman in her fifties or sixties who had recovered from COVID-19.

This clone was observed a handful of times. The chain employs TRBV6-2 or TRBV6-3 and TRBJ1-5, with TRBD1 as a possible D gene (5 bases). V dropped 5 bases and J dropped 4 bases, with 9 bases sitting between them. This CDR3 has 13 residues. Germline V gives CDR1 MNHEY, CDR2 SVGEGT. The CDR3, as DNA: TGTGCCAGCAGTCCAAACAGGAATCAGCCCCAGCATTTT. Protein sequence: CASSPNRNQPQHF.

V and J are TRBV4-3 and TRBJ2-7, with a tentative D call TRBD2 (6 bases). The germline V gene encodes CDR1 LGHNA and CDR2 YSLEER. This CDR3 contains 14 residues. V shed 4 bases and J shed 2 bases, with 12 bases lying between them. This CDR3 reads CASSRGTGTYEQYF. The CDR3 region has the DNA TGCGCCAGCAGCCGCGGGACGGGTACCTACGAGCAGTACTTC.

The V call is TRBV19, the J call TRBJ1-2; 8 nucleotides align to TRBD1. Germline CDR1 LNHDA, CDR2 SQIVND (reference sequence). The junction had 10 bases not matched to a gene; V was cut back by 5 bases and J by 5 bases. This CDR3 is 15 amino acids long. The CDR3 nucleotides are TGTGCCAGTAGTGACGGGGGACAGGCCTTATATGGCTACACCTTC. Translated, it gives CASSDGGQALYGYTF.

This clone was seen just once. The genes are TRBV29-1 and TRBJ2-5; D is possibly TRBD1 (6 bases). The germline V and J ends were trimmed by 4 bases and 2 bases, with 11 bases remaining between them. Germline lookup yields CDR1 SQVTM and CDR2 ANQGSEA. The CDR3 covers 13 residues. The CDR3 is CSVGRTVQETQYF. As DNA, the CDR3 is TGCAGCGTTGGTAGGACAGTACAAGAGACCCAGTACTTC.

This clone was observed a handful of times. The genes are TRBV5-4 and TRBJ2-1, with 12 bases matching TRBD2. Germline V lookup: CDR1 SGHNT, CDR2 YYREEE (reference sequence). After removal of 3 bases from V and 6 bases from J, the junction contained 4 bases not matched to a gene. The CDR3 totals 15 residues. The CDR3 bases are TGTGCCAGCAGCTCGGGACTAGCGGGTCGCAATGAGCAGTTCTTC. This codes for CASSSGLAGRNEQFF. Using reference TRBV5-4 and TRBJ2-1 for the parts outside the CDR3, the full variable domain is ETGVTQSPTHLIKTRGQQVTLRCSSQSGHNTVSWYQQALGQGPQFIFQYYREEENGRGNFPPRFSGLQFPNYSSELNVNALELDDSALYLCASSSGLAGRNEQFFGPGTRLTVL.

The rearrangement links TRBV10-3 to TRBJ1-1; TRBD1 matches at 10 bases. Losses at the gene ends were 6 bases for V and 5 bases for J; bases not matched to a gene: 3. CDR1 ENHRY and CDR2 SYGVKD come from the germline V gene. The length of the CDR3 is 13 residues. The CDR3 spells CAIRRTGGTEAFF. CDR3 nucleotide sequence: TGTGCCATCAGGCGGACAGGGGGGACTGAAGCTTTCTTT.

The J gene is TRBJ1-3, the V gene TRBV7-2; D unresolved. This CDR3 is built from 14 residues. The V end lost 7 bases, the J end lost 4 bases, and 14 bases lay between the germline ends. From germline, CDR1 is SGHTA and CDR2 FQGNSA. CDR3 amino acids: CASTTQRSGNTIYF. The CDR3 coding sequence is TGTGCCAGCACCACCCAAAGGAGCGGAAACACCATATATTTT.

This clone was counted once. The rearrangement links TRBV19 to TRBJ2-2, with TRBD1 as a possible D gene (5 bases). Trimming stripped 10 bases from V and 2 bases from J, with 8 bases between. The germline CDR1 and CDR2 sequences are LNHDA and SQIVND (reference sequence). The CDR3 loop spans 12 amino acids. CDR3: CAIRTNTGELFF. For the CDR3, the DNA is TGTGCCATTCGGACAAACACCGGGGAGCTGTTTTTT.

V is TRBV18 and J is TRBJ1-3; no firm D call. The CDR3 sequence is 15 residues long. V lost 3 bases and J lost 4, with 13 bases in between. Germline lookup yields CDR1 KGHSH and CDR2 LQKENI. CDR3 nucleotide sequence: TGTGCCAGCTCACCCTCTCGGGGTTCGGGAAACACCATATATTTT. Protein: CASSPSRGSGNTIYF. The entire variable domain, with the rest obtained from reference TRBV18 and TRBJ1-3, is as follows: NAGVMQNPRHLVRRRGQEARLRCSPMKGHSHVYWYRQLPEEGLKFMVYLQKENIIDESGMPKERFSAEFPKEGPSILRIQQVVRGDSAAYFCASSPSRGSGNTIYFGEGSWLTVV.

The CDR3 is CASSYMGAASPLHF. CDR3 nucleotide sequence: TGTGCCAGCAGCTACATGGGGGCGGCTTCACCCCTCCACTTT. This sequence joins TRBV11-2 and TRBJ1-6, with D tentatively TRBD1 (6 bases). Germline CDR1 reads SGHAT; CDR2 reads FQNNGV. With 4 bases removed from V and 9 bases from J, the gap between germline ends came to 13 bases. This CDR3 contains 14 residues.

The V gene is TRBV11-1, the J gene TRBJ1-3; possible D gene TRBD1, 6 bases. Trimming left V 3 bases short and J 2 bases short, with 8 bases between. Germline V gives CDR1 SGHAT, CDR2 FQDESV (reference sequence). The CDR3 sequence is 14 residues long. Here the CDR3 DNA reads TGTGCCAGCAGCTTGCAGGGGCCTGGAAACACCATATATTTT. Protein: CASSLQGPGNTIYF. The whole variable domain, filled in from reference TRBV11-1 and TRBJ1-3, reads EAEVAQSPRYKITEKSQAVAFWCDPISGHATLYWYRQILGQGPELLVQFQDESVVDDSQLPKDRFSAERLKGVDSTLKIQPAELGDSAMYLCASSLQGPGNTIYFGEGSWLTVV.

This clone showed up just once. The chain employs TRBV5-4 and TRBJ2-5; maybe TRBD2 (5 bases). This CDR3 comprises 16 residues. Per the germline V gene, CDR1 is SGHNT and CDR2 is YYREEE (reference sequence). Trimming pared 5 bases from V and 1 base from J, leaving 18 bases between. This CDR3 reads CASREIGVGSQETQYF. CDR3 nucleotide sequence: TGTGCCAGCAGGGAAATTGGGGTAGGGAGCCAAGAGACCCAGTACTTC.

The chain is built from TRBV9 and TRBJ2-7, with a possible D match to TRBD1 (7 bases). The CDR3 runs 15 residues. CDR1 and CDR2 from the germline V gene are SGDLS and YYNGEE. V was pared by 4 bases and J by 2 bases, with 16 bases between. The CDR3 reads CASSWGDSGPYEQYF. As DNA, the CDR3 is TGTGCCAGCAGCTGGGGGGACAGTGGCCCCTACGAGCAGTACTTC.

With regard to this clone: The junction and the germline gene differ at one end; a read error may be behind it. CDR3 residues: CASREAGQVSYEQYF. CDR3 nucleotide sequence: TGTGCCAGCAGAGAAGCGGGACAGGTCTCCTACGAGCAGTACTTC. This chain connects TRBV6-1 to TRBJ2-7, with D perhaps matching TRBD1 (8 bases). Germline values: CDR1 MNHNS, CDR2 SASEGT. The CDR3 is 15 residues long.

The genes are TRBV7-8 and TRBJ2-1; maybe TRBD1 (5 bases). V was cut by 7 bases and J by 6 bases, with 28 bases left in between. The CDR3 is made up of 18 amino acids. Germline loops: CDR1 SGHVS, CDR2 FQNEAQ. As DNA, the CDR3 is TGTGCCAGCAACCCCTCGCGAGGCAGGGCGACATTTTCCAATGAGCAGTTCTTC. Amino acids: CASNPSRGRATFSNEQFF.

The V and J genes are TRBV10-2 and TRBJ2-1; TRBD2 matches 7 bases. The CDR3 consists of 21 residues. Germline V lookup: CDR1 WSHSY, CDR2 SAAADI. V lost 5 bases and J lost 0; bases outside the gene matches: 22. The CDR3: CASSRKGRGVLLPGSYNEQFF. CDR3 in DNA: TGCGCCAGCAGTCGGAAAGGACGGGGGGTTCTATTACCTGGCTCCTACAATGAGCAGTTCTTC.